This TCR beta chain came from a study of T cell repertoires in cytomegalovirus infection. The CDR3 length is 14 residues. The V gene lost 0 bases and the J gene lost 7 bases, with 8 bases spanning the gap. The V gene's germline CDR1 is SGHNT and CDR2 YYREEE (reference sequence). This clonotype was seen a handful of times. Its antigen is unknown. TCRdb re-analysed the reads in MiXCR, keeping a single row per CDR3 protein. Among 750,000 to 950,000 distinct CDR3 sequences listed, almost 30% were seen once. The source is a human donor in good health (CMV status not recorded). Some clones in this sample may be carry-over from other donors' samples. The sequencing here drew on cultured CD8+ T cells from PBMCs, taken from culture after CMV antigen stimulation. V usage is TRBV5-4 and J usage is TRBJ1-6; D is perhaps TRBD1 (6 bases). Here the CDR3 reads CASSLDRVNSPLHF. Here the CDR3 DNA reads TGTGCCAGCAGCTTGGACAGGGTAAATTCACCCCTCCACTTT.